Each of the 26 T cell receptor beta chains below was sequenced from the same sample in a study of blood T cell repertoires in COVID-19. Data came from immunoSEQ multiplex PCR; TCRdb stores just in-frame clones and leaves some out. This table has about 87,000 clones, around 75% appearing once. Sequenced: peripheral blood. These receptors came from a woman aged 50 to 60 with acute or convalescent COVID-19.

The chain couples TRBV28 to TRBJ2-1; 12 nucleotides match TRBD2. The CDR3 spans 15 residues. Germline CDR1 MDHEN, CDR2 SYDVKM. The junction had 7 bases not matched to a gene; V was cut back by 4 bases and J by 9 bases. This chain's CDR3 is CASSSPASGGGEQFF. DNA for the CDR3: TGTGCCAGCAGTTCTCCCGCTAGCGGGGGGGGTGAGCAGTTCTTC.

The V call is TRBV4-2, the J call TRBJ2-2; 7 bases agree with TRBD1. Germline V lookup: CDR1 LGHNA, CDR2 YNFKEQ. The CDR3 has 18 residues. Trimming cost V 4 bases and J 4 bases; bases outside gene matches: 15. In nucleotides, the CDR3 is TGTGCCAGCAGCCGAGACCGGGACAGATCCATGTCCACCGGGGAGCTGTTTTTT. Translating gives CASSRDRDRSMSTGELFF.

This clone was detected once. This chain joins TRBV27 and TRBJ1-1; tentative D call: TRBD1 (5 bases). Germline assignment: CDR1 MNHEY and CDR2 SMNVEV (reference sequence). Trimming cost V 3 bases and J 4 bases, with 15 bases left between them. This CDR3 spans 15 amino acids. CDR3 in amino acids: CASSLGGWGSTEAFF. The DNA of the CDR3 is TGTGCCAGCAGTTTGGGGGGGTGGGGGAGCACTGAAGCTTTCTTT.

This rearrangement joins TRBV7-2 to TRBJ2-1; D perhaps matches TRBD2 (5 bases). The ends were cut back, 3 bases at V and 0 bases at J, with 9 bases in the middle. Germline CDR1 is SGHTA and CDR2 is FQGNSA. CDR3 size: 15 residues. Written as DNA, the CDR3 is TGTGCCAGCAGCTTCGGGGATCCCTCCTACAATGAGCAGTTCTTC. Translation: CASSFGDPSYNEQFF.

The V call is TRBV6-5, the J call TRBJ1-4; 8 nucleotides match TRBD1. This CDR3 contains 14 residues. The V and J ends lost 5 bases and 8 bases, in that order; junction bases with no gene match: 7. CDR1 is MNHEY, CDR2 SVGAGI, per germline. The CDR3 sequence: CASSQDRVKEKLFF. The CDR3 DNA reads as TGTGCCAGCAGTCAGGACAGGGTAAAAGAAAAACTGTTTTTT.

J is TRBJ1-2 and V is TRBV7-2; D may be TRBD1 (6 bases). Deletions cut 1 base from V and 5 bases from J, with 14 bases between. Looked up from germline, CDR1 is SGHTA and CDR2 is FQGNSA. CDR3 length: 15 residues. CDR3: CASSLVAGEGYGYTF. CDR3 DNA: TGTGCCAGCAGCTTAGTGGCAGGGGAAGGGTATGGCTACACCTTC.

Written as DNA, the CDR3 is TGCGCCAGCAGCCAAGGACTAGCGGGGTACTACGAGCAGTACTTC. Amino acid sequence: CASSQGLAGYYEQYF. The chain employs TRBV4-1 and TRBJ2-7, with 11 bases fitting TRBD2. Losses at the gene ends were 1 base for V and 3 bases for J; bases not matched to a gene: 2. From germline, CDR1 is MGHRA and CDR2 YSYEKL. This CDR3 comprises 15 residues.

This chain joins TRBV3-1 (or the pseudogene TRBV3-2) and TRBJ2-6, with D tentatively TRBD2 (5 bases). V shed 4 bases and J shed 1 base, with 8 bases lying between them. The CDR3 is 15 residues long. Germline V gene lookup returns CDR1 LGHDT and CDR2 YNNKEL (reference sequence). Here the CDR3 reads CASSPGVSGANVLTF. CDR3 coding DNA: TGTGCCAGCAGCCCCGGGGTTTCTGGGGCCAACGTCCTGACTTTC.

The rearrangement uses TRBV7-2 and TRBJ2-2; 8 bases map to TRBD1. Germline V gene sequence: CDR1 SGHTA, CDR2 FQGNSA. The trim removed 11 bases at V and 2 bases at J, leaving 10 bases unmatched. The CDR3 is 15 residues long. CDR3: CAGQQGALNTGELFF. The CDR3 DNA sequence: TGTGCCGGACAGCAGGGGGCGCTTAACACCGGGGAGCTGTTTTTT.

V gene TRBV5-1 combines with J gene TRBJ1-2; a possible D gene is TRBD1 (5 bases). This CDR3 is 13 amino acids long. V was shortened by 5 bases and J by 0 bases, with 8 bases between the two germline ends. Germline assignment: CDR1 SGHRS and CDR2 YFSETQ. Written as DNA, the CDR3 is TGCGCCAGCAGGCCGGGGGCTAACTATGGCTACACCTTC. Translated, it gives CASRPGANYGYTF.

The chain recombines TRBV2 with TRBJ1-4, with D possibly being TRBD1 (5 bases). Trimming took 4 bases from V and 3 from J, leaving 15 bases between them. The CDR3 has 16 residues. Germline V gene lookup returns CDR1 SNHLY and CDR2 FYNNEI. The CDR3 DNA is TGTGCCAGCAGTGTTCTTCCAGGGTTACCTAATGAAAAACTGTTTTTT. It specifies CASSVLPGLPNEKLFF.

CDR3 sequence: CASSLRRELNTEAFF. The CDR3 region has the DNA TGTGCCAGCAGTTTACGCCGGGAATTGAACACTGAAGCTTTCTTT. The V call is TRBV27, the J call TRBJ1-1; D is ambiguous. The CDR3 is 15 amino acids. Deletions cut 2 bases from V and 0 bases from J, with 10 bases between. Germline-derived CDR1 and CDR2 are MNHEY and SMNVEV (reference sequence).

V and J are TRBV7-2 and TRBJ1-4; weak D call: TRBD1 (6 bases). The CDR3 is made up of 16 amino acids. The V and J ends lost 5 bases and 5 bases respectively, with 18 bases between them. The germline V gene encodes CDR1 SGHTA and CDR2 FQGNSA. CDR3 in amino acids: CASSPDNDRRNEKLFF. DNA for the CDR3: TGTGCCAGCAGCCCGGACAACGACAGGAGAAATGAAAAACTGTTTTTT.

This clone has more than one count but fewer than ten. The rearrangement links TRBV6-1 to TRBJ2-2; TRBD2 is a possible D gene (5 bases). The germline gives CDR1 MNHNS, CDR2 SASEGT. The length of the CDR3 is 16 residues. The V end lost 4 bases, the J end lost 0 bases, and 12 bases lay between the germline ends. CDR3 DNA: TGTGCCAGCAGTGTAAGAGGAGGCGCGAACACCGGGGAGCTGTTTTTT. This translates into CASSVRGGANTGELFF.

The rearrangement uses TRBV12-3 or TRBV12-4 and TRBJ2-4; D possibly corresponds to TRBD1 (6 bases). The CDR3 consists of 12 residues. With 5 bases removed from V and 15 bases from J, the gap between germline ends came to 17 bases. The CDR3 nucleotides read TGTGCCAGCAGTGTCGAGGGGGAGTTTTGGTACTTC. Translated: CASSVEGEFWYF.

This chain links TRBV5-6 with TRBJ2-7; possible D gene TRBD1, 6 bases. The ends were cut back, 5 bases at V and 5 bases at J, with 14 bases in the middle. This CDR3 spans 13 amino acids. Germline CDR1 reads SGHDT; CDR2 reads YYEEEE. The DNA of the CDR3 is TGTGCCAGCAGTTACCAGGGGCCCCACGAGCAGTACTTC. This sequence encodes CASSYQGPHEQYF.

The chain is built from TRBV11-3 and TRBJ2-2; 9 positions match TRBD2. This CDR3 is 14 amino acids long. Germline lookup yields CDR1 SGHNT and CDR2 YENEEA. Trimming took 6 bases from V and 7 from J; bases not matched to a gene: 6. This CDR3 reads CASSPAGGVGELFF. In nucleotides, the CDR3 is TGTGCCAGCAGTCCAGCGGGGGGAGTCGGGGAGCTGTTTTTT.

DNA of the CDR3: TGTGCCAGCAGTTATGGGCAGGGTGGAACAGATACGCAGTATTTT. Translation: CASSYGQGGTDTQYF. This chain joins TRBV6-5 and TRBJ2-3, with D possibly being TRBD1 (5 bases). Per germline, CDR1 MNHEY and CDR2 SVGAGI. V was clipped by 3 bases and J by 3 bases, with 13 bases between them. The CDR3 is 15 amino acids.

The table lists this clone with a few counts. Other DNA sequences within the sample encode an identical CDR3. J is TRBJ1-1 and V is TRBV20-1; D is perhaps TRBD1 (5 bases). The V gene lost 8 bases and the J gene lost 1 base, with 8 bases spanning the gap. The CDR3 consists of 11 residues. Germline loops: CDR1 DFQATT, CDR2 SNEGSKA (reference sequence). Here the CDR3 reads CSPDKNTEAFF. CDR3 in DNA: TGCAGTCCGGACAAGAACACTGAAGCTTTCTTT.

The chain employs TRBV5-8 and TRBJ1-2; 9 bases fit TRBD1. Looked up from germline, CDR1 is SGHTS and CDR2 is YDEGEE. V lost 2 bases, J lost 8 bases, and 7 bases stayed unmatched. This CDR3 has 14 residues. The CDR3 DNA follows: TGTGCCAGCAGCTTCCTGGACAGGGGCTACGGCTACACCTTC. Translating it yields CASSFLDRGYGYTF.

Only a few counts were recorded for this clone. The chain carries TRBV11-2 and TRBJ1-5; D call uncertain. V lost 0 bases and J lost 10, with 13 bases in between. Germline CDR1 is SGHAT and CDR2 is FQNNGV. This CDR3 is built from 14 residues. CDR3: CASSLDRDIPPQHF. The CDR3 region has the DNA TGTGCCAGCAGCTTAGATCGAGACATCCCACCCCAGCATTTT. The full variable domain, rest sourced from reference TRBV11-2 and TRBJ1-5, is EAGVAQSPRYKIIEKRQSVAFWCNPISGHATLYWYQQILGQGPKLLIQFQNNGVVDDSQLPKDRFSAERLKGVDSTLKIQPAKLEDSAVYLCASSLDRDIPPQHFGDGTRLSIL.

The chain couples TRBV30 to TRBJ1-1; tentatively, D is TRBD1 (5 bases). Per the germline V gene, CDR1 is GTSNPN and CDR2 is SVGIG (reference sequence). Trimming took 2 bases from V and 6 from J, leaving 16 bases between them. The CDR3 sequence is 14 residues long. The CDR3 loop is CAWSLGGVVAEAFF. The DNA for the CDR3 is TGTGCCTGGAGTCTGGGGGGGGTGGTAGCTGAAGCTTTCTTT.

This sequence joins TRBV6-1 and TRBJ2-3; TRBD1 matches at 11 bases. J was trimmed by 3 bases and V by 1 base; bases with no gene match: 6. Germline V gene lookup returns CDR1 MNHNS and CDR2 SASEGT. The CDR3 has 17 amino acids. The chain's CDR3 is CASSEEGTGGWTDTQYF. The DNA for the CDR3 is TGTGCCAGCAGTGAAGAGGGGACAGGGGGTTGGACAGATACGCAGTATTTT.

This chain links TRBV24-1 with TRBJ2-1; TRBD2 matches at 7 bases. The CDR3 sequence is 17 residues long. J lost 1 base, V lost 3 bases, and 8 bases had no gene match. The germline gives CDR1 KGHDR, CDR2 SFDVKD. The CDR3 DNA reads as TGTGCCACCAGTGATAAGGGGATGGGAGGGTCCTACAATGAGCAGTTCTTC. Translated: CATSDKGMGGSYNEQFF.

V usage is TRBV2 and J usage is TRBJ2-1; D is unclear. Deletions cut 4 bases from V and 8 bases from J, with 9 bases between. The CDR3 loop spans 12 amino acids. Germline CDR1 is SNHLY and CDR2 is FYNNEI. CDR3: CASSASVYEQFF. DNA for the CDR3: TGTGCCAGCAGTGCTAGTGTTTATGAGCAGTTCTTC.

The chain employs TRBV5-1 and TRBJ1-2; 7 bases fit TRBD1. With 4 bases clipped from V and 2 bases from J, the junction kept 5 bases outside the gene matches. The CDR3 length is 14 residues. Germline CDR1 SGHRS, CDR2 YFSETQ. CDR3: CASSLETGNYGYTF. In DNA form, the CDR3 reads TGCGCCAGCAGCCTAGAGACAGGGAACTATGGCTACACCTTC.